The 21 T cell receptor beta chains presented below share a single source sample, sequenced in a study of cytomegalovirus exposure and HLA in healthy donors. Researchers ran the PCR with 60 Vbeta and 13 Jbeta primers. Produced via immunoSEQ multiplex PCR; TCRdb's table is partial and in-frame only. The sample holds roughly 100,000 clones; around 80% are singletons and the top ten take roughly 4.9%. The specimen was PBMCs. Source of these receptors: a woman under 30 in good health and CMV-seropositive.

The rearrangement links TRBV28 to TRBJ1-1; 9 nucleotides line up with TRBD1. This CDR3 comprises 15 residues. V trimming: 5 bases; J trimming: 5 bases; junction bases outside the gene matches: 9. Germline CDR1 is MDHEN and CDR2 is SYDVKM. The CDR3 sequence is CASSGGDRVRTEAFF. For the CDR3, the DNA is TGTGCCAGCAGTGGGGGGGACAGGGTACGGACTGAAGCTTTCTTT.

This chain links TRBV10-3 with TRBJ1-2; D unresolved. CDR1 and CDR2 from the germline V gene are ENHRY and SYGVKD. Trimming took 2 bases from V and 5 from J, leaving 9 bases between them. The CDR3 covers 13 residues. This CDR3 is CAISEGRIYGYTF. CDR3 bases: TGTGCCATCAGTGAGGGCAGAATATATGGCTACACCTTC.

This sequence joins TRBV6-1 and TRBJ1-5; D is unclear. Germline CDR1 reads MNHNS; CDR2 reads SASEGT. This CDR3 has 15 amino acids. V was cut by 10 bases and J by 2 bases, with 18 bases left in between. The CDR3 is CATNGMVSGNQPQHF. The CDR3 DNA reads as TGTGCCACCAATGGCATGGTATCAGGCAATCAGCCCCAGCATTTT.

The genes are TRBV5-4 and TRBJ2-2; 10 bases match TRBD2. Germline trimming cut 4 bases from V and 0 bases from J; bases unmatched to any gene: 6. Germline V lookup: CDR1 SGHNT, CDR2 YYREEE (reference sequence). This CDR3 is 17 amino acids long. CDR3: CASSQTAGGPNTGELFF. CDR3 DNA: TGTGCCAGCAGCCAAACAGCGGGAGGGCCGAACACCGGGGAGCTGTTTTTT.

This clone was observed once. The rearrangement uses TRBV27 and TRBJ1-4, with 7 bases fitting TRBD1. Germline V gives CDR1 MNHEY, CDR2 SMNVEV (reference sequence). The CDR3 loop spans 14 amino acids. The V gene end was trimmed by 5 bases and the J gene end by 6 bases; junction bases not matched to a gene: 6. For the CDR3, the DNA is TGTGCCAGCAGTGCGGAGGGGGCTGATGAAAAACTGTTTTTT. Its translation: CASSAEGADEKLFF.

The V call is TRBV5-1, the J call TRBJ1-1; a weak D match, TRBD1 (6 bases). V was clipped by 4 bases and J by 2 bases, with 12 bases between them. Germline CDR1 and CDR2: SGHRS and YFSETQ. CDR3 length equals 14 residues. This chain's CDR3 is CASSPLGTNTEAFF. CDR3 nucleotides: TGCGCCAGCAGCCCCCTAGGGACAAACACTGAAGCTTTCTTT.

This clone occurred a few times. The chain couples TRBV4-1 to TRBJ2-2, with TRBD2 as a possible D gene (9 bases). Trimming removed 1 base from V and 13 bases from J, with 25 bases in between. The CDR3 consists of 17 residues. CDR1 MGHRA and CDR2 YSYEKL come from the germline V gene. The CDR3 region is CASSQGGTGGRAGALFF. The CDR3 bases are TGCGCCAGCAGCCAAGGCGGGACAGGCGGGAGGGCGGGCGCGCTGTTTTTT.

This sequence joins TRBV6-5 and TRBJ1-1; possibly TRBD1 for D (5 bases). The V end was cut by 6 bases, the J end by 1 base, with 12 bases between. The CDR3 totals 14 residues. Germline CDR1 reads MNHEY; CDR2 reads SVGAGI. The CDR3 region has the DNA TGTGCCAGCAGCATTTATCAGGGGAACACTGAAGCTTTCTTT. Its protein is CASSIYQGNTEAFF.

The rearrangement uses TRBV7-8 and TRBJ2-1, with D tentatively TRBD1 (6 bases). Germline loops: CDR1 SGHVS, CDR2 FQNEAQ. Trimming cost V 5 bases and J 9 bases, with 11 bases left between them. The CDR3 contains 12 residues. The DNA for the CDR3 is TGTGCCAGCAGCATCAGGGGAACTGAGCAGTTCTTC. Encoded protein: CASSIRGTEQFF. Combining the CDR3 with reference TRBV7-8 and TRBJ2-1 gives the whole variable domain GAGVSQSPRYKVAKRGQDVALRCDPISGHVSLFWYQQALGQGPEFLTYFQNEAQLDKSGLPSDRFFAERPEGSVSTLKIQRTQQEDSAVYLCASSIRGTEQFFGPGTRLTVL.

This chain links TRBV2 with TRBJ2-2; D call uncertain. V gave up 10 bases and J gave up 1 base, with 13 bases separating them. The germline V gene has CDR1 SNHLY and CDR2 FYNNEI. This CDR3 contains 14 residues. The CDR3 region has the DNA TGTGCCACTCGGTGGCGGTTGAACACCGGGGAGCTGTTTTTT. Translating it yields CATRWRLNTGELFF.

V usage is TRBV28 and J usage is TRBJ2-7; perhaps TRBD2 as D (6 bases). Trimming removed 7 bases from V and 3 bases from J, with 22 bases in between. Germline loops: CDR1 MDHEN, CDR2 SYDVKM. The CDR3 length is 16 residues. In DNA, the CDR3 is TGTGCCAGCACCTTAGGCGGGGCGACCGAAGGCTACGAGCAGTACTTC. The encoded protein is CASTLGGATEGYEQYF.

V and J are TRBV15 and TRBJ1-1; D unresolved. The CDR3 sequence is 15 residues long. The germline gives CDR1 LNHNV, CDR2 YYDKDF (reference sequence). Trimming left V 1 base short and J 0 bases short, with 9 bases between. The DNA for the CDR3 is TGTGCCACCAGCAGAGCGACACCGATGAACACTGAAGCTTTCTTT. Translation gives CATSRATPMNTEAFF.

V usage is TRBV18 and J usage is TRBJ2-1, with TRBD2 matching over 8 bases. Germline CDR1 and CDR2: KGHSH and LQKENI. The V and J ends lost 3 bases and 1 base, in that order; junction bases with no gene match: 2. The CDR3 length is 15 residues. The DNA of the CDR3 is TGTGCCAGCTCACCCATAGCGGGATCCTACAATGAGCAGTTCTTC. It yields the protein CASSPIAGSYNEQFF.

Written as DNA, the CDR3 is TGTGCCAGCAGCGTAGTGGCGGGGGCTAAGATTGCTGAGCAGTTCTTC. This codes for CASSVVAGAKIAEQFF. The gene calls are TRBV9 and TRBJ2-1; D is perhaps TRBD2 (7 bases). CDR1 is SGDLS and CDR2 is YYNGEE in the germline V gene. This CDR3 region has 16 residues. Trimming removed 0 bases from V and 9 bases from J, with 19 bases in between.

This clone was seen just once. The rearrangement joins TRBV15 to TRBJ1-1; 7 bases map to TRBD1. This CDR3 comprises 16 residues. J gave up 1 base and V 1 base, and 6 bases lay outside the gene matches. The germline V gene encodes CDR1 LNHNV and CDR2 YYDKDF (reference sequence). CDR3 loop: CATSRGTGVKNTEAFF. The CDR3 bases are TGTGCCACCAGCAGAGGAACAGGGGTTAAGAACACTGAAGCTTTCTTT.

The chain links TRBV15 to TRBJ2-2; 10 bases align to TRBD2. This CDR3 is built from 13 residues. Per the germline V gene, CDR1 is LNHNV and CDR2 is YYDKDF (reference sequence). Trimming removed 8 bases from V and 6 bases from J; junction bases left unmatched: 3. CDR3 DNA: TGTGCCACCCGGACTAGCGGCGCCGGGGAGCTGTTTTTT. Its translation is CATRTSGAGELFF.

V gene TRBV19 combines with J gene TRBJ1-2; D is undetermined. Germline loops: CDR1 LNHDA, CDR2 SQIVND (reference sequence). The V gene lost 1 base and the J gene lost 4 bases, with 10 bases spanning the gap. The CDR3 sequence is 14 residues long. CDR3 sequence: CASSIVGRSYGYTF. The CDR3 DNA reads TGTGCCAGTAGTATAGTAGGCCGGAGCTATGGCTACACCTTC. The variable domain in full, with the rest retrieved from reference TRBV19 and TRBJ1-2, is DGGITQSPKYLFRKEGQNVTLSCEQNLNHDAMYWYRQDPGQGLRLIYYSQIVNDFQKGDIAEGYSVSREKKESFPLTVTSAQKNPTAFYLCASSIVGRSYGYTFGSGTRLTVV.

This clone was seen only a few times. The chain employs TRBV5-1 and TRBJ2-6, with a tentative D call TRBD1 (5 bases). V was pared by 0 bases and J by 1 base, with 11 bases between. This CDR3 contains 17 residues. CDR1 and CDR2 (germline): SGHRS, YFSETQ. CDR3 in DNA: TGCGCCAGCAGCTTGGGGGGCGGTGCTTCTGGGGCCAACGTCCTGACTTTC. Its protein product is CASSLGGGASGANVLTF.

The chain recombines TRBV18 with TRBJ1-1, with D maybe TRBD1 (6 bases). Germline lookup yields CDR1 KGHSH and CDR2 LQKENI. The germline V and J ends were trimmed by 3 bases and 11 bases, with 13 bases remaining between them. CDR3 length: 12 residues. The CDR3 sequence is CASSPTSGVAFF. In nucleotides, the CDR3 is TGTGCCAGCTCACCCACTTCAGGGGTGGCTTTCTTT.

In this sample, this clone turned up a few times. The chain has TRBV13 and TRBJ1-4; no firm D call. V lost 8 bases, J lost 8 bases, and 18 bases lay in between. CDR3 length: 14 residues. Germline assignment: CDR1 PRHDT and CDR2 FYEKMQ (reference sequence). CDR3 sequence reads: CASQEGRAGEKLFF. In DNA form, the CDR3 reads TGTGCCAGCCAAGAGGGCCGCGCTGGAGAAAAACTGTTTTTT. Together with reference TRBV13 and TRBJ1-4, the CDR3 gives the full variable domain: AAGVIQSPRHLIKEKRETATLKCYPIPRHDTVYWYQQGPGQDPQFLISFYEKMQSDKGSIPDRFSAQQFSDYHSELNMSSLELGDSALYFCASQEGRAGEKLFFGSGTQLSVL.

This clone was counted between two and nine times. The chain employs TRBV6-5 and TRBJ2-1; 9 nucleotides agree with TRBD2. Looked up from germline, CDR1 is MNHEY and CDR2 is SVGAGI. The CDR3 loop spans 15 amino acids. The J segment lost 10 bases and the V segment lost 7 bases, leaving 14 bases of the junction unmatched. CDR3 coding DNA: TGTGCCAGCAAGGGGACTAGCACTTCGGATAGGGAGCAGTTCTTC. It yields the protein CASKGTSTSDREQFF.